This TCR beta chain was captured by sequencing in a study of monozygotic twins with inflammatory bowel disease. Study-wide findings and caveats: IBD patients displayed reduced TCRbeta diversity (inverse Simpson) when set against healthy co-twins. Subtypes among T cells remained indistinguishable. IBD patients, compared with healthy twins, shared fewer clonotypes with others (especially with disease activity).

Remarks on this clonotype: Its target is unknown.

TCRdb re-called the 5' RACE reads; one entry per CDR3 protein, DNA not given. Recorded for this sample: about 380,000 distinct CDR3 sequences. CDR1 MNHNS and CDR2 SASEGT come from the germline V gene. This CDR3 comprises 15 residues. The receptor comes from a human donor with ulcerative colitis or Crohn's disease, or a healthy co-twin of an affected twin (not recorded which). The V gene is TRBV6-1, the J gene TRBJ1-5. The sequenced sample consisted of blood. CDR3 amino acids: CASSEAGRSNQPQHF.